This T cell receptor (beta chain) appears in the sequencing data of a study of blood T cell repertoires in COVID-19. At the level of the study: PBMCs, B-cell-depleted T cells, or T cells provided the cDNA or gDNA that made up the material.

Germline CDR1 DFQATT, CDR2 SNEGSKA (reference sequence). This CDR3 comprises 16 residues. Trimming cost V 3 bases and J 4 bases; bases outside gene matches: 9. Only in-frame clones appear in the TCRdb table, and some are missing; sequencing was by immunoSEQ multiplex PCR. The data contain a few hundred thousand clones, about 90% of them singletons. The receptor comes from a man between 35 and 55 years old with acute or convalescent COVID-19. The chain links TRBV20-1 to TRBJ2-7; TRBD2 aligns across 13 bases. Source material: peripheral blood. The CDR3 bases are TGCAGTGCTAGTTCTGGACTAGCGGGAGTGGGATACGAGCAGTACTTC. Translation: CSASSGLAGVGYEQYF.